This TCR beta chain was observed in a study of blood T cell repertoires in COVID-19. For the study at large: The origin of the acute and convalescent COVID-19 samples was the United States, Italy and Spain. PBMCs, B-cell-depleted T cells, or T cells were the source of the cDNA or gDNA that made up the material.

Trimming removed 10 bases from V and 4 bases from J, with 19 bases in between. Per the germline V gene, CDR1 is SEHNR and CDR2 is FQNEAQ (reference sequence). The CDR3 totals 14 residues. As handled by the study authors: Reference gene primers were amplified, and this amplification served to estimate nucleated cell counts. Some clones are missing from TCRdb's copy, which holds only in-frame ones; the method was immunoSEQ multiplex PCR. From that table come the V and J calls and clone size; the DNA was used to work out D and trimming. Here the sample spans 100,000 to 150,000 clones, approximately 82% being singletons.

The V gene is TRBV7-9, the J gene TRBJ2-5; D is perhaps TRBD1 (5 bases). The sequencing sample was made of peripheral blood. This clonotype was sampled from a man aged 80 or over with active or convalescent COVID-19. CDR3: CATAPGWGRETQYF. The DNA of the CDR3 is TGTGCCACCGCCCCTGGATGGGGCCGAGAGACCCAGTACTTC.